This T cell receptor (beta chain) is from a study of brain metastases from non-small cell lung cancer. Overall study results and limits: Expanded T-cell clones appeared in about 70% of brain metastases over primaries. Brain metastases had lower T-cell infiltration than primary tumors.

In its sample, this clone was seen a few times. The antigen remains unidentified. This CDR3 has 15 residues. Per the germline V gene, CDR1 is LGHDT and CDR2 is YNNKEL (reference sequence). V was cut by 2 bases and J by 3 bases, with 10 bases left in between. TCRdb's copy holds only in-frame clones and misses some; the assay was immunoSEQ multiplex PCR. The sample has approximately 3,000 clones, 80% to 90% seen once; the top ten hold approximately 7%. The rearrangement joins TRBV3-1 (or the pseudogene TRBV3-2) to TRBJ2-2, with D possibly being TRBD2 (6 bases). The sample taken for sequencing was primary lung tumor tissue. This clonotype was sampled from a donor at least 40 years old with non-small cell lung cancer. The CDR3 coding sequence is TGTGCCAGCAGCCAACGGGAGCGGGACACCGGGGAGCTGTTTTTT. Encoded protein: CASSQRERDTGELFF.